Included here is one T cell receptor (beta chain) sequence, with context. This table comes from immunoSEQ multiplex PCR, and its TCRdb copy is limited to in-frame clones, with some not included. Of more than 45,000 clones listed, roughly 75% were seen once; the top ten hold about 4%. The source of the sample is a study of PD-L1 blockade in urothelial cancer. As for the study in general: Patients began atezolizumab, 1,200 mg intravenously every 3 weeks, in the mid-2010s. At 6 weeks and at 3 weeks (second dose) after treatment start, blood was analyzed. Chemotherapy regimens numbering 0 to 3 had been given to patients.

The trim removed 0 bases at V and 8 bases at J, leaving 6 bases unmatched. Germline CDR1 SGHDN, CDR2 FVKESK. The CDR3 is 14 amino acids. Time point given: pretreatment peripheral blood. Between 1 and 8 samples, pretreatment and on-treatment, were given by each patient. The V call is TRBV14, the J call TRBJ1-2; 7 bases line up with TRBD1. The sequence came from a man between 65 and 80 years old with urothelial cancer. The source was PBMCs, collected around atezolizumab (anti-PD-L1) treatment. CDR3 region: CASSQDSRGRGYTF. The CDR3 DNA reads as TGTGCCAGCAGCCAAGATTCGAGGGGGCGAGGCTACACCTTC. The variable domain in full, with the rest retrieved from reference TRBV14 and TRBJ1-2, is EAGVTQFPSHSVIEKGQTVTLRCDPISGHDNLYWYRRVMGKEIKFLLHFVKESKQDESGMPNNRFLAERTGGTYSTLKVQPAELEDSGVYFCASSQDSRGRGYTFGSGTRLTVV.